These 20 T cell receptor beta chains share one sample of origin, sequenced in a study of radiotherapy plus CTLA-4 blockade in lung cancer. Sequencing was performed with immunoSEQ multiplex PCR; in TCRdb, only in-frame clones are kept and a portion is missing. The sample consists of some 15,000 clones, about 71% of them appearing once. This specimen consisted of peripheral blood, obtained from a patient treated with radiotherapy plus ipilimumab. The receptors originated from a human donor with non-small cell lung cancer whose response to radiotherapy plus ipilimumab could not be evaluated.

The rearrangement links TRBV14 to TRBJ2-1; possible D gene TRBD1, 6 bases. Per germline, CDR1 SGHDN and CDR2 FVKESK. V was pared by 8 bases and J by 0 bases, with 11 bases between. The CDR3 length is 14 residues. The CDR3 DNA sequence: TGTGCCAGCTCCGGGACACCCTCCTACAATGAGCAGTTCTTC. This sequence encodes CASSGTPSYNEQFF.

In its sample, this clone was seen a few times. This chain links TRBV6-6 with TRBJ2-2, with 11 bases matching TRBD2. CDR3 size: 16 residues. Germline V gene lookup returns CDR1 MNHNY and CDR2 SVGAGI (reference sequence). V trimming: 5 bases; J trimming: 0 bases; junction bases outside the gene matches: 2. CDR3 coding DNA: TGTGCCAGCAGTAGTAGCGGGGGGGCGAACACCGGGGAGCTGTTTTTT. Translation gives CASSSSGGANTGELFF.

By share, this clone ranks as medium-sized. CDR3 nucleotides: TGCGCCAGCAGCCAAGATCACGCGGATTATCAGCCCCAGCATTTT. Amino acid sequence: CASSQDHADYQPQHF. The chain joins TRBV4-1 to TRBJ1-5; D not certain. Germline-derived CDR1 and CDR2 are MGHRA and YSYEKL. V dropped 0 bases and J dropped 5 bases, with 11 bases sitting between them. This CDR3 region has 15 residues.

J is TRBJ2-7 and V is TRBV10-2; weak D call: TRBD2 (6 bases). Germline CDR1 is WSHSY and CDR2 is SAAADI. The CDR3 length is 14 residues. The V and J ends lost 3 bases and 2 bases respectively, with 11 bases between them. CDR3 in amino acids: CASSDGGAAYEQYV. In DNA form, the CDR3 reads TGCGCCAGCAGTGACGGCGGGGCCGCCTACGAGCAGTACGTC.

The chain links TRBV5-4 to TRBJ2-2; D remains ambiguous. V lost 0 bases to trimming and J lost 2 bases, with 5 bases between them. Per germline, CDR1 SGHNT and CDR2 YYREEE (reference sequence). The CDR3 has 14 amino acids. The CDR3 sequence is CASSLAQNTGELFF. DNA for the CDR3: TGTGCCAGCAGCTTGGCACAAAACACCGGGGAGCTGTTTTTT.

V is TRBV5-1 and J is TRBJ2-1, with TRBD2 identical over 8 bases. Germline assignment: CDR1 SGHRS and CDR2 YFSETQ. V lost 4 bases, J lost 4 bases, and 4 bases stayed unmatched. CDR3 size: 14 residues. The CDR3 DNA follows: TGCGCCAGCAGCCCGGGACTAGATTACAATGAGCAGTTCTTC. Amino acids: CASSPGLDYNEQFF.

This clone was detected once. This chain joins TRBV7-2 and TRBJ2-1; D is possibly TRBD2 (7 bases). V was shortened by 5 bases and J by 6 bases, with 23 bases between the two germline ends. The germline V gene has CDR1 SGHTA and CDR2 FQGNSA. CDR3 length equals 17 residues. CDR3 region: CASSLRGGFNRFNEQFF. DNA of the CDR3: TGTGCCAGCAGCCTAAGGGGGGGCTTCAATCGGTTCAATGAGCAGTTCTTC. The full variable domain, its missing parts supplied by reference TRBV7-2 and TRBJ2-1, is GAGVSQSPSNKVTEKGKDVELRCDPISGHTALYWYRQSLGQGLEFLIYFQGNSAPDKSGLPSDRFSAERTGGSVSTLTIQRTQQEDSAVYLCASSLRGGFNRFNEQFFGPGTRLTVL.

Only one count was recorded for this clone. The chain carries TRBV4-2 and TRBJ2-1; possible D gene TRBD1, 5 bases. V lost 4 bases and J 8 bases, leaving 21 bases between the germline ends. Germline V gene lookup returns CDR1 LGHNA and CDR2 YNFKEQ. CDR3 length: 16 amino acids. CDR3 DNA sequence: TGTGCCAGCAGCCGCCAGGGTCCTACTTTTGGCGATGAGCAGTTCTTC. Translating it yields CASSRQGPTFGDEQFF.

This clone was seen a handful of times. The chain carries TRBV5-1 and TRBJ2-3; 10 nucleotides line up with TRBD1. Germline V CDR1 and CDR2: SGHRS, YFSETQ. There are 15 residues in the CDR3. V lost 0 bases and J lost 4; bases outside the gene matches: 2. CDR3 sequence reads: CASSLGQGAADTQYF. The CDR3 nucleotides read TGCGCCAGCAGCTTGGGACAGGGGGCCGCAGATACGCAGTATTTT.

Turning to this clone: The same CDR3 also results from other DNA sequences found in this sample. The gene calls are TRBV18 and TRBJ1-6; D is undetermined. V dropped 5 bases and J dropped 8 bases, with 16 bases sitting between them. CDR3 length: 15 residues. Germline lookup yields CDR1 KGHSH and CDR2 LQKENI. This CDR3 reads CASSLKRVEDSPLHF. In DNA form, the CDR3 reads TGTGCCAGCTCATTAAAGAGGGTCGAAGATTCACCCCTCCACTTT. Using reference TRBV18 and TRBJ1-6 for the parts outside the CDR3, the full variable domain is NAGVMQNPRHLVRRRGQEARLRCSPMKGHSHVYWYRQLPEEGLKFMVYLQKENIIDESGMPKERFSAEFPKEGPSILRIQQVVRGDSAAYFCASSLKRVEDSPLHFGNGTRLTVT.

Here the CDR3 DNA reads TGTGCCAGCAGCTCAGGGGGCCCGCAGTACTTC. This translates into CASSSGGPQYF. The rearrangement links TRBV6-6 to TRBJ2-7, with 8 nucleotides matching TRBD1. Germline trimming cut 6 bases from V and 9 bases from J; bases unmatched to any gene: 4. The CDR3 loop spans 11 amino acids. Germline lookup yields CDR1 MNHNY and CDR2 SVGAGI (reference sequence).

This sequence joins TRBV12-5 and TRBJ2-7, with 15 bases matching TRBD2. The CDR3 covers 18 residues. V lost 0 bases, J lost 0 bases, and 3 bases stayed unmatched. Germline lookup yields CDR1 LGHNT and CDR2 FRNRAP. In nucleotides, the CDR3 is TGTGCTAGTGGTTTGGTCGGGACTAGCGGGGGGTACTCCTACGAGCAGTACGTC. It specifies CASGLVGTSGGYSYEQYV.

The chain combines TRBV5-1 with TRBJ2-5, with no clear D. This CDR3 has 14 amino acids. The germline V gene encodes CDR1 SGHRS and CDR2 YFSETQ. Trimming cost V 1 base and J 6 bases, with 13 bases left between them. The CDR3 loop is CASSLFTVGKTQYF. The CDR3 bases are TGCGCCAGCAGCTTGTTTACAGTAGGAAAGACCCAGTACTTC.

The table lists this clone with a count of one. The V call is TRBV6-1, the J call TRBJ1-1; TRBD1 agrees at 7 bases. This CDR3 region has 14 residues. The germline V gene encodes CDR1 MNHNS and CDR2 SASEGT. The V and J ends lost 8 bases and 4 bases, in that order; junction bases with no gene match: 10. The CDR3 DNA reads as TGTGCCAGCCAAGACTTCACAGGGGTCACTGAAGCTTTCTTT. This translates into CASQDFTGVTEAFF.

This clone was picked up a small number of times. This chain joins TRBV5-1 and TRBJ2-2; D uncertain. Trimming took 5 bases from V and 0 from J, leaving 5 bases between them. The V gene's germline CDR1 is SGHRS and CDR2 YFSETQ. The CDR3 runs 13 residues. Written as DNA, the CDR3 is TGCGCCAGCAGTTCCACGAACACCGGGGAGCTGTTTTTT. It codes for CASSSTNTGELFF. The variable domain in full, completed from reference TRBV5-1 and TRBJ2-2, reads KAGVTQTPRYLIKTRGQQVTLSCSPISGHRSVSWYQQTPGQGLQFLFEYFSETQRNKGNFPGRFSGRQFSNSRSEMNVSTLELGDSALYLCASSSTNTGELFFGEGSRLTVL.

This rearrangement joins TRBV5-1 to TRBJ2-2; possibly TRBD1 for D (5 bases). Germline assignment: CDR1 SGHRS and CDR2 YFSETQ. There are 15 residues in the CDR3. V shed 4 bases and J shed 4 bases, with 14 bases lying between them. DNA for the CDR3: TGCGCCAGCAGCCCTGGGGCAGGCGGCACCGGGGAGCTGTTTTTT. Amino acids: CASSPGAGGTGELFF.

This clone was picked up a small number of times. The V call is TRBV5-1, the J call TRBJ2-5; maybe TRBD2 (6 bases). This CDR3 spans 16 amino acids. Germline CDR1 is SGHRS and CDR2 is YFSETQ. The ends were cut back, 1 base at V and 3 bases at J, with 16 bases in the middle. DNA for the CDR3: TGCGCCAGCAGCTTGAACGCGGGGCGAATCGAAGAGACCCAGTACTTC. It translates to CASSLNAGRIEETQYF.

By sample fraction, this clone is medium-sized. This rearrangement joins TRBV5-4 to TRBJ1-2, with 9 positions matching TRBD1. The CDR3 has 11 residues. J gave up 14 bases and V 4 bases, and 6 bases lay outside the gene matches. In germline, CDR1 is SGHNT, CDR2 YYREEE (reference sequence). The CDR3 region has the DNA TGTGCCAGCAGCGCGGACAGGGGTCAAACCTTC. Encoded protein: CASSADRGQTF.

The V call is TRBV11-2, the J call TRBJ2-7, with TRBD1 matching 7 bases. The CDR3 spans 14 residues. Germline V lookup: CDR1 SGHAT, CDR2 FQNNGV. V shed 4 bases, J shed 3 bases, and the junction held 6 bases outside the gene matches. This CDR3 is CASSSTDRVYEQYV. The CDR3 coding sequence is TGTGCCAGCAGCTCGACAGACAGGGTCTACGAGCAGTACGTC.

This clone was recorded a few times. The chain combines TRBV6-1 with TRBJ1-5; 8 positions agree with TRBD1. CDR3 length: 16 residues. CDR1 and CDR2 (germline): MNHNS, SASEGT. J was trimmed by 6 bases and V by 2 bases; bases with no gene match: 9. CDR3 loop: CASSEPPTGGSQPQHF. CDR3 DNA: TGTGCCAGCAGTGAACCTCCTACAGGGGGTAGTCAGCCCCAGCATTTT.